Below are 5 T cell receptor beta chains sequenced from a single sample in a study of CD8+ T cells in alopecia areata. Isolated RNA was reverse transcribed into cDNA used as the sequencing template. Sequencing was performed with immunoSEQ multiplex PCR; in TCRdb, only in-frame clones are kept and a portion is missing. The table has 160,000 or so clones, under 60% seen once. This material consisted of CD8+ T cells sorted from blood, taken at week 0. The receptor source for this set is a human donor with alopecia areata.

A few counts support this clone. The rearrangement uses TRBV19 and TRBJ1-3; D is ambiguous. Trimming removed 3 bases from V and 1 base from J, with 7 bases in between. CDR1 and CDR2 from the germline V gene are LNHDA and SQIVND (reference sequence). The CDR3 totals 14 residues. The CDR3 DNA follows: TGTGCCAGTAGTATGTCGGTATCTGGAAACACCATATATTTT. This translates into CASSMSVSGNTIYF.

This clone was observed a few times. V is TRBV29-1 and J is TRBJ1-1, with a weak D call TRBD1 (6 bases). Trimming removed 5 bases at V and 4 bases at J, with 20 bases between. The V gene's germline CDR1 is SQVTM and CDR2 ANQGSEA. This CDR3 has 15 amino acids. In nucleotides, the CDR3 is TGCAGCGTTCACGGGACGGACAAAGGGGGCACTGAAGCTTTCTTT. Translating gives CSVHGTDKGGTEAFF.

The chain recombines TRBV27 with TRBJ2-1; possible D gene TRBD1, 6 bases. The CDR3 is 14 amino acids. With 0 bases removed from V and 4 bases from J, the gap between germline ends came to 7 bases. CDR1 and CDR2 (germline): MNHEY, SMNVEV (reference sequence). Written as DNA, the CDR3 is TGTGCCAGCAGTTTATCAGGGGGTTACAATGAGCAGTTCTTC. Translation: CASSLSGGYNEQFF.

CDR3 sequence: CASSVDAGEDEQYF. CDR3 DNA: TGTGCCAGCAGCGTAGATGCGGGGGAAGACGAGCAGTACTTC. The rearrangement uses TRBV9 and TRBJ2-7; 7 bases align to TRBD2. CDR1 and CDR2 from the germline V gene are SGDLS and YYNGEE. The CDR3 consists of 14 residues. The V gene end was trimmed by 0 bases and the J gene end by 5 bases; junction bases not matched to a gene: 5.

J is TRBJ2-1 and V is TRBV27; D is possibly TRBD1 (5 bases). The CDR3 sequence is 12 residues long. V shed 4 bases and J shed 13 bases, with 14 bases lying between them. Per germline, CDR1 MNHEY and CDR2 SMNVEV (reference sequence). CDR3 sequence: CASSSSGMTQFF. The CDR3 DNA is TGTGCCAGCAGTTCTTCAGGGATGACACAGTTCTTC.